This T cell receptor beta chain was identified during a study of cytomegalovirus exposure and HLA in healthy donors. Study as a whole: From donors who were HLA-typed, an early data release held 70 million to 90 million unique TCRs.

Use of 60 Vbeta and 13 Jbeta primers characterized the PCR. Generated by immunoSEQ multiplex PCR, the TCRdb table keeps only in-frame clones and is missing some. This table holds about 110,000 clones, around 86% found once. The CDR3 spans 15 residues. The trim removed 0 bases at V and 4 bases at J, leaving 4 bases unmatched. Germline V lookup: CDR1 SGHRS, CDR2 YFSETQ. This clone showed up just once. The sequencing input was PBMCs. The source of this sequence is a woman in her thirties in good health and CMV-seronegative. The chain is built from TRBV5-1 and TRBJ1-1; 9 bases align to TRBD1. The CDR3 sequence is CASSLVGQGGTEAFF. CDR3 nucleotide sequence: TGCGCCAGCAGCTTGGTGGGACAGGGAGGCACTGAAGCTTTCTTT.